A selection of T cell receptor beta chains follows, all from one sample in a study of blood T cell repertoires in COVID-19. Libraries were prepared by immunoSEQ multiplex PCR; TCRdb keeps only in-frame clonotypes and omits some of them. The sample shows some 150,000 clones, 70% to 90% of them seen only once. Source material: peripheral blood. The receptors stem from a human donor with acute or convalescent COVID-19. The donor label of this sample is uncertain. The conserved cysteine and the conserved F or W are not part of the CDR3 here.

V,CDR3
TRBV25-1,ASSDGFYEQY
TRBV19,ASSEAGRGIEKLF
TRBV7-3,ASNGTQGAGNQPQH
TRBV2,ASSKSRGRGYT
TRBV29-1,SVLSGTATNQPQH
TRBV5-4,ASSRDTANTGELF
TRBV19,ASSQNWDRGTNQPQH
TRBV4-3,ASSQDRGLISPLH
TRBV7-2,ASSLLGTLNTEAF
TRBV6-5,ASSLQVYNSPLH
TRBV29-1,SVTRDKTNYGYT
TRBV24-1,ATSAGNQPQH
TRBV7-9,ASSPRLISTDTQY
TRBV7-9,ASSLTSSRETQY
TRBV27,ASSMGLAGGPYQETQY
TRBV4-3,ASSQDLGQPQH
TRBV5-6,ASSSTGSGQPQH
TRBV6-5,ASGDRLSYEQY
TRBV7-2,ASSLQAGGNNEQF